This T cell receptor (beta chain) came from a study of blood T cells in healthy people across ages. Background on the study: Template-switching capture recovered about one barcoded beta molecule per two T cells. Findings and limits, study-wide: Using unsorted PBMCs precluded a conclusive naive versus antigen-experienced comparison.

Turning to this clonotype: Its specificity is not known.

Per sample, at least 6 micrograms of total RNA were extracted. CDR1 is DFQATT, CDR2 SNEGSKA, per germline (reference sequence). Trimming stripped 4 bases from V and 6 bases from J, with 10 bases between. The CDR3 has 12 amino acids. A second PCR, run for roughly 7 to 11 cycles, used a sample-barcoded 5' primer plus a J-beta primer mix. With 12 random nucleotides, a template-switch adaptor tagged each individual cDNA molecule. TCRdb re-called the 5' RACE reads with MiXCR, one entry per CDR3 protein. The repertoire has about 640,000 distinct CDR3 sequences, around three fifths of them found once; the top ten carry 30% to 45%.

Sequenced material: blood. The source is a man in his sixties in good health. The V call is TRBV20-1, the J call TRBJ2-1; D remains ambiguous. CDR3 residues: CSATRQFNEQFF. The CDR3 nucleotides read TGCAGTGCTACCAGACAATTCAATGAGCAGTTCTTC.